These 9 T cell receptor beta chains share one sample of origin, sequenced in a study of follicular helper T cells after annual influenza vaccination. The time point was: 2015-2016 season, pre-vaccination. Produced via immunoSEQ multiplex PCR; TCRdb's table is partial and in-frame only. The sample lists 9,500 to 15,000 clones, over 70% occurring once. The specimen comprised CXCR5+ CD38- circulating T follicular helper cells from blood, sampled on the day of influenza vaccination. Subset in this sample: circulating Tfh, non-naive CD4+CXCR5+PD-1+ (ICOS+CD38+ or ICOS-CD38-). The receptor source for this set is an adult who received the influenza vaccine.

The chain recombines TRBV19 with TRBJ1-2; D is possibly TRBD1 (5 bases). CDR1 LNHDA and CDR2 SQIVND come from the germline V gene (reference sequence). Trimming took 1 base from V and 6 from J, leaving 18 bases between them. The CDR3 extends over 16 amino acids. The CDR3 spells CASSIVNPGRFHGYTF. The DNA of the CDR3 is TGTGCCAGTAGTATAGTTAATCCAGGGAGGTTTCATGGCTACACCTTC.

This clone was recorded only once. The J gene is TRBJ2-3, the V gene TRBV18, with TRBD2 identical over 10 bases. CDR1 KGHSH and CDR2 LQKENI come from the germline V gene. This CDR3 spans 15 amino acids. V dropped 5 bases and J dropped 5; count of bases not matched to a gene: 7. The CDR3 spells CASSAYSGGQDTQYF. The DNA for the CDR3 is TGTGCCAGCTCAGCCTATAGCGGGGGGCAAGATACGCAGTATTTT.

This clone was detected once. The genes are TRBV4-3 and TRBJ2-3, with 10 bases lining up with TRBD1. V lost 3 bases and J lost 6; bases outside the gene matches: 6. Germline loops: CDR1 LGHNA, CDR2 YSLEER. The CDR3 consists of 15 residues. The CDR3, as DNA: TGCGCCAGCAGCCAGGGGGACAGGGGAACGGATACGCAGTATTTT. This sequence encodes CASSQGDRGTDTQYF.

In its sample, this clone was seen a few times. The genes are TRBV10-1 and TRBJ1-6; D ambiguous. The germline V gene has CDR1 WNHNN and CDR2 SYGVQD (reference sequence). The CDR3 extends over 13 amino acids. The V end was cut by 4 bases, the J end by 8 bases, with 9 bases between. The CDR3 DNA is TGCGCCAGCAGTGTTTCAAGGGATTCACCCCTCCACTTT. Translating it yields CASSVSRDSPLHF.

The gene calls are TRBV5-6 and TRBJ2-2; D may match TRBD1 or TRBD2 (5 bases each). The V end lost 0 bases, the J end lost 3 bases, and 15 bases lay between the germline ends. The V gene's germline CDR1 is SGHDT and CDR2 YYEEEE. This CDR3 is 17 amino acids long. The CDR3 DNA follows: TGTGCCAGCAGCTTGGGCGGGCCACAGGTGTACACCGGGGAGCTGTTTTTT. Its protein product is CASSLGGPQVYTGELFF.

This clone was observed a few times. The chain employs TRBV7-8 and TRBJ1-4; D is undetermined. Trimming removed 3 bases from V and 1 base from J, with 12 bases in between. Per germline, CDR1 SGHVS and CDR2 FQNEAQ. The CDR3 covers 16 residues. The DNA of the CDR3 is TGTGCCAGCAGCTTTCGGGAATCAGGAACTAATGAAAAACTGTTTTTT. Protein sequence: CASSFRESGTNEKLFF.

V and J are TRBV10-1 and TRBJ1-1; 7 nucleotides line up with TRBD1. CDR1 and CDR2 from the germline V gene are WNHNN and SYGVQD (reference sequence). The CDR3 spans 12 residues. The trim removed 5 bases at V and 8 bases at J, leaving 5 bases unmatched. CDR3 sequence reads: CASSPGTAEAFF. Here the CDR3 DNA reads TGCGCCAGCAGTCCCGGGACAGCAGAAGCTTTCTTT.

This sequence joins TRBV6-1 and TRBJ2-3, with D possibly being TRBD1 or TRBD2 (5 bases each). CDR3 length: 16 residues. CDR1 MNHNS and CDR2 SASEGT come from the germline V gene. The germline V and J ends were trimmed by 3 bases and 2 bases, with 15 bases remaining between them. The CDR3 here is CASSEIRDGYTDTQYF. The CDR3 region has the DNA TGTGCCAGCAGTGAGATCCGGGACGGATACACAGATACGCAGTATTTT.

This sequence joins TRBV7-7 and TRBJ2-3; D unclear. V dropped 10 bases and J dropped 2 bases, with 13 bases sitting between them. CDR1 is SSHAT, CDR2 FNYEAQ, per germline (reference sequence). The CDR3 is 13 amino acids. DNA for the CDR3: TGTGCCACCAGACCGCTGGTCACAGATACGCAGTATTTT. Encoded protein: CATRPLVTDTQYF.